A single sample is the source of the 3 T cell receptor beta chains below, sequenced in a study of CD8+CD57+ T cells in acquired aplastic anemia. Patients included in sequencing had previously demonstrated CD8+CD57+ cell expansion by flow cytometry. Profiling that covered TCR beta VDJ and CDR3 relied on genomic DNA as its template. TCRdb called the reads again in MiXCR, with one record for every CDR3 protein. The table includes some 200,000 distinct CDR3 sequences, almost 50% detected once. Material: sorted CD4+, CD8+, or CD8+CD57+ T cells (not recorded which) from PBMCs. These receptors were taken from a human donor with aplastic anemia.

This rearrangement joins TRBV19 to TRBJ2-1; 12 bases are shared with TRBD2. The CDR3 covers 20 residues. From germline, CDR1 is LNHDA and CDR2 SQIVND (reference sequence). With 3 bases clipped from V and 0 bases from J, the junction kept 12 bases outside the gene matches. In nucleotides, the CDR3 is TGTGCCAGTAGTATCCAGGCTAGCGGGAGGGCCTCTAGCTCCTACAATGAGCAGTTCTTC. This encodes CASSIQASGRASSSYNEQFF. The variable domain in full, completed from reference TRBV19 and TRBJ2-1, reads DGGITQSPKYLFRKEGQNVTLSCEQNLNHDAMYWYRQDPGQGLRLIYYSQIVNDFQKGDIAEGYSVSREKKESFPLTVTSAQKNPTAFYLCASSIQASGRASSSYNEQFFGPGTRLTVL.

This chain links TRBV12-3 or TRBV12-4 with TRBJ1-1; a possible D gene is TRBD1 (5 bases). V dropped 8 bases and J dropped 6 bases, with 25 bases sitting between them. The CDR3 has 16 amino acids. CDR3: CASSPRLGAPAAEAFF. The CDR3 DNA reads as TGTGCCAGCTCACCACGTTTAGGGGCCCCCGCAGCTGAAGCTTTCTTT.

This clonotype was counted once. The chain couples TRBV20-1 to TRBJ2-3, with 7 bases that match TRBD2. V was pared by 2 bases and J by 0 bases, with 2 bases of the junction left unmatched. Germline CDR1 DFQATT, CDR2 SNEGSKA (reference sequence). The CDR3 loop spans 14 amino acids. DNA for the CDR3: TGCAGTGCTAGATCTAGCGGAAGCACAGATACGCAGTATTTT. Amino acids: CSARSSGSTDTQYF.